The 28 T cell receptor beta chains listed next were all sequenced from one sample in a study of blood T cell repertoires in COVID-19. The assay was immunoSEQ multiplex PCR, and TCRdb's table has in-frame clones only and misses some. Among some 200,000 clones, roughly four fifths were seen once, and the ten largest hold 6.9%. Sequencing was carried out using peripheral blood. The receptors derive from a human donor with acute or convalescent COVID-19. The donor label of this sample is uncertain.

The chain combines TRBV19 with TRBJ1-1, with 10 bases matching TRBD1. V was pared by 6 bases and J by 5 bases, with 3 bases of the junction left unmatched. The CDR3 length is 13 residues. CDR1 LNHDA and CDR2 SQIVND come from the germline V gene (reference sequence). CDR3 loop: CASRGQGRTEAFF. As DNA, the CDR3 is TGTGCCAGTAGGGGACAGGGGAGGACTGAAGCTTTCTTT.

This clone was recorded at least ten times. The CDR3 loop is CASSSDRGLSYEQYF. CDR3 coding DNA: TGTGCCAGCAGCTCGGACAGGGGCCTCTCCTACGAGCAGTACTTC. This chain uses TRBV7-9 with TRBJ2-7; TRBD1 matches at 9 bases. The J segment lost 0 bases and the V segment lost 4 bases, leaving 4 bases of the junction unmatched. This CDR3 has 15 residues. Germline loops: CDR1 SEHNR, CDR2 FQNEAQ (reference sequence). Full variable domain (rest looked up from reference TRBV7-9 and TRBJ2-7): DTGVSQNPRHKITKRGQNVTFRCDPISEHNRLYWYRQTLGQGPEFLTYFQNEAQLEKSRLLSDRFSAERPKGSFSTLEIQRTEQGDSAMYLCASSSDRGLSYEQYFGPGTRLTVT.

This rearrangement joins TRBV7-2 to TRBJ2-1; 7 bases align to TRBD2. The CDR3 covers 15 residues. Germline CDR1 reads SGHTA; CDR2 reads FQGNSA. V shed 4 bases, J shed 3 bases, and the junction held 6 bases outside the gene matches. The CDR3 sequence: CASSSQTSNYNEQFF. Here the CDR3 DNA reads TGTGCCAGCAGCTCCCAGACTAGCAACTACAATGAGCAGTTCTTC.

V and J are TRBV18 and TRBJ2-5; 13 bases are shared with TRBD2. The length of the CDR3 is 18 residues. Germline lookup yields CDR1 KGHSH and CDR2 LQKENI. V trimming: 3 bases; J trimming: 5 bases; junction bases outside the gene matches: 12. The CDR3 DNA is TGTGCCAGCTCACCTCGACTAGCGGGAGGTGAGGCTTTCGAGACCCAGTACTTC. Amino acids: CASSPRLAGGEAFETQYF.

A single count supports this clone. This chain links TRBV10-3 with TRBJ2-1; 7 nucleotides match TRBD2. CDR1 is ENHRY and CDR2 is SYGVKD in the germline V gene. The CDR3 length is 13 residues. The ends lost 11 bases at V and 6 bases at J; junction bases unmatched: 10. CDR3 bases: TGTGCCTCCAGGGAGGGCGGGAGCAATGAGCAGTTCTTC. This translates into CASREGGSNEQFF.

The V and J genes are TRBV5-1 and TRBJ2-7, with D tentatively TRBD1 (6 bases). Germline CDR1 is SGHRS and CDR2 is YFSETQ. Trimming stripped 0 bases from V and 7 bases from J, with 17 bases between. The CDR3 totals 15 residues. CDR3 protein: CASSLEQGGSREQYF. CDR3 sequence (DNA): TGCGCCAGCAGCTTGGAACAGGGTGGGTCTAGGGAGCAGTACTTC.

There are a few counts of this clone. The genes are TRBV5-6 and TRBJ2-7; 7 bases line up with TRBD2. The CDR3 loop spans 16 amino acids. Per the germline V gene, CDR1 is SGHDT and CDR2 is YYEEEE. V lost 4 bases and J lost 5; bases outside the gene matches: 15. In DNA, the CDR3 is TGTGCCAGCAGCCCCCCTGGGGGGAGGGCCACGAACGAGCAGTACTTC. Protein: CASSPPGGRATNEQYF. The entire variable domain, with the rest obtained from reference TRBV5-6 and TRBJ2-7, is as follows: DAGVTQSPTHLIKTRGQQVTLRCSPKSGHDTVSWYQQALGQGPQFIFQYYEEEERQRGNFPDRFSGHQFPNYSSELNVNALLLGDSALYLCASSPPGGRATNEQYFGPGTRLTVT.

The chain employs TRBV4-2 and TRBJ2-2; D perhaps matches TRBD2 (5 bases). Germline CDR1 and CDR2: LGHNA and YNFKEQ. The CDR3 is made up of 16 amino acids. V was shortened by 0 bases and J by 1 base, with 9 bases between the two germline ends. CDR3 nucleotides: TGTGCCAGCAGCCAAGAATCCAGCGGGAACACCGGGGAGCTGTTTTTT. As protein: CASSQESSGNTGELFF.

The chain recombines TRBV10-3 with TRBJ1-4; no reliable D call. The CDR3 has 14 amino acids. Germline lookup yields CDR1 ENHRY and CDR2 SYGVKD. V lost 0 bases and J lost 8, with 10 bases in between. The CDR3 reads CAISESGGKEKLFF. Here the CDR3 DNA reads TGTGCCATCAGTGAGTCCGGAGGGAAAGAAAAACTGTTTTTT.

The rearrangement links TRBV27 to TRBJ1-2; the D gene is possibly TRBD1 (6 bases). Germline lookup yields CDR1 MNHEY and CDR2 SMNVEV (reference sequence). The CDR3 consists of 16 residues. The germline V and J ends were trimmed by 4 bases and 2 bases, with 17 bases remaining between them. The CDR3 nucleotides are TGTGCCAGCAGTTCGAAAGGACAGTCGCCCAACTATGGCTACACCTTC. Translation: CASSSKGQSPNYGYTF.

The CDR3 loop is CASSYPGQGYYGYTF. CDR3 bases: TGTGCCAGCAGTTACCCGGGACAGGGGTACTATGGCTACACCTTC. J is TRBJ1-2 and V is TRBV6-5; TRBD1 agrees at 10 bases. The CDR3 loop spans 15 amino acids. J lost 3 bases, V lost 2 bases, and 3 bases had no gene match. Germline V lookup: CDR1 MNHEY, CDR2 SVGAGI.

CDR3 bases: TGCGCCAGCAGCCAAACCGACAGGGTTGTGGGGAACACTGAAGCTTTCTTT. It yields the protein CASSQTDRVVGNTEAFF. This chain uses TRBV5-1 with TRBJ1-1, with 7 bases identical to TRBD1. Germline CDR1 is SGHRS and CDR2 is YFSETQ. The ends lost 4 bases at V and 1 base at J; junction bases unmatched: 13. The CDR3 consists of 17 residues.

The rearrangement links TRBV10-3 to TRBJ2-1; D possibly corresponds to TRBD2 (5 bases). Between the trimmed V and J ends, which lost 2 bases and 1 base, there was a span of 9 bases. The germline V gene encodes CDR1 ENHRY and CDR2 SYGVKD. This CDR3 contains 15 residues. CDR3 coding DNA: TGTGCCATCAGTGAGAGGAGCGGTTCCTACAATGAGCAGTTCTTC. Translated, it gives CAISERSGSYNEQFF.

A note on this clone: At one boundary the junction diverges from the germline segment, which might be a read error. CDR3 protein: CASSLEQF. The CDR3 DNA reads as TGTGCCAGCAGCTTAGAACAGTTC. The chain uses TRBV11-2 and TRBJ1-2; D is unclear. Germline CDR1 is SGHAT and CDR2 is FQNNGV. This CDR3 contains 8 residues.

V usage is TRBV27 and J usage is TRBJ1-5, with TRBD1 matching 9 bases. From germline, CDR1 is MNHEY and CDR2 SMNVEV (reference sequence). The CDR3 has 15 amino acids. V lost 6 bases to trimming and J lost 1 base; unmatched junction nucleotides: 4. This CDR3 is CASRGGQGSNQPQHF. DNA of the CDR3: TGTGCCAGCAGGGGGGGACAGGGAAGCAATCAGCCCCAGCATTTT.

The chain recombines TRBV28 with TRBJ1-5; TRBD1 matches at 10 bases. The CDR3 contains 15 residues. The V segment lost 2 bases and the J segment 2 bases; nucleotides outside the gene matches: 0. CDR1 and CDR2 from the germline V gene are MDHEN and SYDVKM. Written as DNA, the CDR3 is TGTGCCAGCAGTTTAGGACAGGGGGGCAATCAGCCCCAGCATTTT. Translating gives CASSLGQGGNQPQHF.

The table lists this clone with a few counts. V usage is TRBV15 and J usage is TRBJ2-3; maybe TRBD2 (6 bases). This CDR3 comprises 19 residues. V was clipped by 0 bases and J by 6 bases, with 25 bases between them. The germline V gene has CDR1 LNHNV and CDR2 YYDKDF (reference sequence). The CDR3 bases are TGTGCCACCAGCAGAGATCTCGGATCTAGCGCTCGATTTGGGGATACGCAGTATTTT. Protein product: CATSRDLGSSARFGDTQYF.

The rearrangement uses TRBV24-1 and TRBJ1-5, with D possibly TRBD1 on 6 matching bases. Trimming shortened V by 2 bases and J by 4 bases, and 17 bases separated the two germline ends. Germline loops: CDR1 KGHDR, CDR2 SFDVKD. The CDR3 is 17 residues long. The CDR3 DNA reads TGTGCCACCAGTGATTCCCCGGGACAATACCCTAATCAGCCCCAGCATTTT. Protein: CATSDSPGQYPNQPQHF.

CDR3 in amino acids: CSVLEGTGGSEQFF. CDR3 sequence (DNA): TGCAGCGTTCTGGAAGGGACAGGGGGCAGTGAGCAGTTCTTC. The V gene is TRBV29-1, the J gene TRBJ2-1; 12 nucleotides line up with TRBD1. This CDR3 has 14 amino acids. CDR1 and CDR2 from the germline V gene are SQVTM and ANQGSEA. The ends lost 5 bases at V and 9 bases at J; junction bases unmatched: 8.

CDR3 residues: CASSSGTGVSSPLHF. Written as DNA, the CDR3 is TGTGCCAGCAGTTCAGGGACAGGGGTGAGTTCACCCCTCCACTTT. The V call is TRBV28, the J call TRBJ1-6, with TRBD1 matching 10 bases. The CDR3 has 15 amino acids. Germline CDR1 MDHEN, CDR2 SYDVKM. J gave up 9 bases and V 4 bases, and 6 bases lay outside the gene matches.

CDR3 residues: CASSLQGGTTNEKLFF. In DNA form, the CDR3 reads TGCGCCAGCAGCTTGCAGGGGGGAACAACTAATGAAAAACTGTTTTTT. V usage is TRBV5-1 and J usage is TRBJ1-4; 7 nucleotides match TRBD1. V was pared by 1 base and J by 0 bases, with 3 bases of the junction left unmatched. This CDR3 contains 16 residues. Per the germline V gene, CDR1 is SGHRS and CDR2 is YFSETQ.

This sequence joins TRBV28 and TRBJ2-7; TRBD1 aligns across 8 bases. V shed 4 bases and J 6 bases; nucleotides not matched to a gene: 11. CDR1 and CDR2 from the germline V gene are MDHEN and SYDVKM. The CDR3 has 15 residues. This CDR3 reads CASSSLGTGHIEQYF. Here the CDR3 DNA reads TGTGCCAGCAGTTCCCTCGGGACAGGCCATATCGAGCAGTACTTC. The full variable domain, with the rest looked up from reference TRBV28 and TRBJ2-7, is DVKVTQSSRYLVKRTGEKVFLECVQDMDHENMFWYRQDPGLGLRLIYFSYDVKMKEKGDIPEGYSVSREKKERFSLILESASTNQTSMYLCASSSLGTGHIEQYFGPGTRLTVT.

The chain links TRBV6-5 to TRBJ2-7; 8 positions agree with TRBD2. CDR1 is MNHEY and CDR2 is SVGAGI in the germline V gene. CDR3 size: 16 residues. V was pared by 4 bases and J by 0 bases, with 8 bases of the junction left unmatched. The CDR3 is CASSSAGGFSSYEQYF. In nucleotides, the CDR3 is TGTGCCAGCAGTTCCGCGGGAGGTTTTAGCTCCTACGAGCAGTACTTC.

V is TRBV27 and J is TRBJ1-1; TRBD1 agrees at 7 bases. V shed 5 bases and J 4 bases; nucleotides not matched to a gene: 16. This CDR3 contains 17 residues. Germline-derived CDR1 and CDR2 are MNHEY and SMNVEV (reference sequence). The CDR3 region has the DNA TGTGCCAGCAGTCCACGGACAGGCGCCCTGGGGGGCACTGAAGCTTTCTTT. The encoded protein is CASSPRTGALGGTEAFF.

This chain links TRBV10-3 with TRBJ1-2, with 7 bases matching TRBD1. Germline V gene data show CDR1 as ENHRY and CDR2 as SYGVKD. The CDR3 covers 12 residues. Unmatched junction bases numbered 7, after V lost 3 bases and J lost 12 bases. This chain's CDR3 is CAISDTGVNNTF. The CDR3, as DNA: TGTGCCATCAGTGATACAGGGGTAAATAACACCTTC.

V is TRBV2 and J is TRBJ2-1; weak D call: TRBD2 (6 bases). Deletions cut 6 bases from V and 8 bases from J, with 11 bases between. Germline V CDR1 and CDR2: SNHLY, FYNNEI. The CDR3 extends over 12 amino acids. CDR3 amino acids: CASRTRVYEQFF. For the CDR3, the DNA is TGTGCCAGCAGGACTAGAGTGTATGAGCAGTTCTTC.

The chain employs TRBV6-4 and TRBJ2-7; no clear D gene. The V and J ends lost 4 bases and 0 bases respectively, with 16 bases between them. CDR3 length equals 16 residues. The germline V gene has CDR1 MRHNA and CDR2 SNTAGT. In DNA form, the CDR3 reads TGTGCCAGCAGTGGATTAACTCGGCACAGCTCCTACGAGCAGTACTTC. It encodes CASSGLTRHSSYEQYF.

The chain links TRBV10-3 to TRBJ1-1, with 9 bases that match TRBD1. The CDR3 consists of 13 residues. CDR1 is ENHRY, CDR2 SYGVKD, per germline. V shed 7 bases, J shed 4 bases, and the junction held 4 bases outside the gene matches. The CDR3 spells CAIMPGQGTEAFF. The CDR3 DNA follows: TGTGCCATCATGCCGGGACAGGGCACTGAAGCTTTCTTT.